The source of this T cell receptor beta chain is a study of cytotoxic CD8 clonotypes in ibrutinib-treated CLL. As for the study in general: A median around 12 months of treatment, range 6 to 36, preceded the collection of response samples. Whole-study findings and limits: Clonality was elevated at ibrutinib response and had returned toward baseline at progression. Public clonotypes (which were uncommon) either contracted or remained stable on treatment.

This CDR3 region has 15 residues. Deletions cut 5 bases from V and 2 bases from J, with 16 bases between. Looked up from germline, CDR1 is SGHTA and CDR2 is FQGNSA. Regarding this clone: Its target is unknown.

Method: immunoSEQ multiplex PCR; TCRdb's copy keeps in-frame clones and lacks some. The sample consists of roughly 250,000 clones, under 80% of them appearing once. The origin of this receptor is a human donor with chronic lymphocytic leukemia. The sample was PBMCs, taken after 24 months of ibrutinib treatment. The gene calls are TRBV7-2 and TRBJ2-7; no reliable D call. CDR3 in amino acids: CASSQPFGAAYEQYF. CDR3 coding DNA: TGTGCCAGCAGCCAGCCTTTTGGAGCCGCCTACGAGCAGTACTTC.